The 15 T cell receptor beta chains listed next were all sequenced from one sample in a study of T cells after yellow fever vaccination. TCRdb itself ran the 5' RACE reads through MiXCR, one entry per CDR3 protein. The repertoire holds fewer than 450,000 distinct CDR3 sequences, with around 8.1% as singletons. Sequenced here: PBMCs, sampled around 45 days after the first yellow fever vaccination. These receptors were taken from a young man who received the YFV17D yellow fever vaccine.

The CDR3 loop is CASSEQGGQETQYF. The CDR3 DNA reads TGTGCCAGCAGTGAACAGGGGGGCCAAGAGACCCAGTACTTC. This chain connects TRBV2 to TRBJ2-5; D possibly corresponds to TRBD1 (7 bases). The germline V gene encodes CDR1 SNHLY and CDR2 FYNNEI. The V end was cut by 2 bases, the J end by 1 base, with 8 bases between. The CDR3 is 14 residues long.

This clonotype was counted between two and nine times. CDR3 in amino acids: CASDLQGLSKETQYF. The CDR3, as DNA: TGCGCCAGTGACCTACAGGGCCTTTCTAAAGAGACCCAGTACTTC. This chain links TRBV23-1 with TRBJ2-5; D possibly corresponds to TRBD1 (6 bases). TRBV23-1 is an ORF, and what it does is uncertain. The CDR3 runs 15 residues. V was clipped by 9 bases and J by 3 bases, with 20 bases between them.

The chain employs TRBV6-2 or TRBV6-3 and TRBJ2-5, with D possibly TRBD2 on 6 matching bases. The length of the CDR3 is 13 residues. V was cut by 11 bases and J by 5 bases, with 18 bases left in between. In germline, CDR1 is MNHEY, CDR2 SVGEGT. The CDR3 region is CAGRDSQQETQYF. CDR3 nucleotide sequence: TGTGCCGGTAGGGACTCGCAACAGGAGACCCAGTACTTC.

The rearrangement joins TRBV6-5 to TRBJ2-1, with 14 bases fitting TRBD2. The CDR3 sequence is 15 residues long. Germline CDR1 and CDR2: MNHEY and SVGAGI. J gave up 8 bases and V 3 bases, and 3 bases lay outside the gene matches. CDR3 protein: CASSYGTSGGYEQFF. DNA of the CDR3: TGTGCCAGCAGTTATGGGACTAGCGGGGGATATGAGCAGTTCTTC.

This chain connects TRBV4-2 to TRBJ2-4; D is possibly TRBD2 (6 bases). Trimming took 1 base from V and 14 from J, leaving 15 bases between them. CDR3 length: 13 residues. Germline CDR1 LGHNA, CDR2 YNFKEQ. DNA for the CDR3: TGTGCCAGCAGCCAAGGGCCGGAGGGCGAGGAGTACTTC. This sequence encodes CASSQGPEGEEYF.

The gene calls are TRBV3-1 and TRBJ1-2; D is ambiguous. Trimming left V 1 base short and J 4 bases short, with 4 bases between. The CDR3 length is 12 residues. Germline V gene sequence: CDR1 LGHDT, CDR2 YNNKEL (reference sequence). CDR3: CASSQVSYGYTF. The CDR3 nucleotides are TGTGCCAGCAGCCAAGTGAGCTATGGCTACACCTTC.

This clonotype was detected a few times. The chain combines TRBV7-2 with TRBJ2-7, with TRBD2 matching 7 bases. With 4 bases clipped from V and 6 bases from J, the junction kept 6 bases outside the gene matches. This CDR3 comprises 13 residues. CDR1 is SGHTA and CDR2 is FQGNSA in the germline V gene. The CDR3 here is CASSWGGGREQYV. The CDR3 DNA reads as TGTGCCAGCAGCTGGGGGGGGGGACGCGAGCAGTACGTC.

This clonotype turned up a few times. The chain combines TRBV7-2 with TRBJ1-2; TRBD1 is a possible D gene (5 bases). The CDR3 spans 12 residues. Germline V gives CDR1 SGHTA, CDR2 FQGNSA. V was trimmed by 7 bases and J by 8 bases, leaving 14 bases between them. The CDR3 region is CASTRGVEGYTF. CDR3 DNA sequence: TGTGCCAGCACGAGAGGGGTAGAGGGCTACACCTTC.

V and J are TRBV11-2 and TRBJ2-4; 7 bases line up with TRBD2. The CDR3 loop spans 15 amino acids. The trim removed 4 bases at V and 3 bases at J, leaving 6 bases unmatched. CDR1 and CDR2 (germline): SGHAT, FQNNGV. The CDR3 DNA reads TGTGCCAGCAGCTGGGGGGGGGTTGACAAAAACATTCAGTACTTC. Translating it yields CASSWGGVDKNIQYF.

This clonotype was recorded a few times. The chain couples TRBV5-1 to TRBJ2-1; maybe TRBD2 (5 bases). From germline, CDR1 is SGHRS and CDR2 YFSETQ. The CDR3 contains 13 residues. V dropped 4 bases and J dropped 5 bases, with 10 bases sitting between them. This CDR3 is CASSPVGNNEQFF. The DNA for the CDR3 is TGCGCCAGCAGCCCCGTCGGGAACAATGAGCAGTTCTTC. The complete variable domain, with remaining parts taken from reference TRBV5-1 and TRBJ2-1, reads KAGVTQTPRYLIKTRGQQVTLSCSPISGHRSVSWYQQTPGQGLQFLFEYFSETQRNKGNFPGRFSGRQFSNSRSEMNVSTLELGDSALYLCASSPVGNNEQFFGPGTRLTVL.

The genes are TRBV4-2 and TRBJ1-6; 9 nucleotides agree with TRBD1. V lost 3 bases and J lost 8; bases outside the gene matches: 8. The CDR3 has 16 amino acids. Germline lookup yields CDR1 LGHNA and CDR2 YNFKEQ. DNA for the CDR3: TGTGCCAGCAGCCAGTGGACAGGGGCGGTTGATTCACCCCTCCACTTT. Translation: CASSQWTGAVDSPLHF.

This clonotype was counted at least ten times. The CDR3 bases are TGTGCCAGCTCACCACCGGTCCGCACAGATACGCAGTATTTT. Translation gives CASSPPVRTDTQYF. The chain carries TRBV18 and TRBJ2-3; D is uncertain. This CDR3 spans 14 amino acids. V was cut by 0 bases and J by 1 base, with 5 bases left in between. Germline V gene lookup returns CDR1 KGHSH and CDR2 LQKENI.

This clonotype turned up a few times. The chain combines TRBV12-5 with TRBJ1-6, with D uncertain. Germline assignment: CDR1 LGHNT and CDR2 FRNRAP. V was clipped by 2 bases and J by 8 bases, with 19 bases between them. The CDR3 is 17 residues long. The CDR3 DNA reads TGTGCTAGTGGTTTGATCTCTTCGCCAGGTCCTCATTCACCCCTCCACTTT. It encodes CASGLISSPGPHSPLHF.

The J gene is TRBJ2-2, the V gene TRBV4-2; 9 positions agree with TRBD2. The germline V gene encodes CDR1 LGHNA and CDR2 YNFKEQ. V lost 0 bases, J lost 4 bases, and 6 bases stayed unmatched. The CDR3 spans 17 residues. CDR3 protein: CASSQESSGGFTGELFF. Here the CDR3 DNA reads TGTGCCAGCAGCCAAGAATCCAGCGGGGGGTTCACCGGGGAGCTGTTTTTT.

The table lists this clonotype with a few counts. CDR3 DNA: TGCGCCAGCAGCCAGATACTGGGGAGCTCCTACGAGCAGTACTTC. It translates to CASSQILGSSYEQYF. The genes are TRBV4-1 and TRBJ2-7, with a possible D match to TRBD2 (5 bases). Looked up from germline, CDR1 is MGHRA and CDR2 is YSYEKL. The CDR3 sequence is 15 residues long. V lost 3 bases, J lost 0 bases, and 12 bases lay in between.